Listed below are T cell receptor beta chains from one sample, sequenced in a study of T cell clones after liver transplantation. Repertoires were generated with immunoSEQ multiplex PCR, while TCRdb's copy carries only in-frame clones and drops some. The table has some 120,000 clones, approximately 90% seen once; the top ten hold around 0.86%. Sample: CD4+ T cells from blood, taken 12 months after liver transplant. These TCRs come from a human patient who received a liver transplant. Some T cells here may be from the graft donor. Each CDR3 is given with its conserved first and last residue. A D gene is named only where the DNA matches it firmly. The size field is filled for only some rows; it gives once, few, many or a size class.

TGTGCCAGCAGCTTAGGGGGTCCAGAGACCCAGTACTTC,CASSLGGPETQYF,TRBJ2-5,TRBV7-2,13,.,.
TGTGCCAGTCCTAGGGATAGCAATCAGCCCCAGCATTTT,CASPRDSNQPQHF,TRBJ1-5,TRBV19,13,.,.
TGTGCCAGCAGTTACGGAAGCGGGGGCCCCTCCTACGAGCAGTACTTC,CASSYGSGGPSYEQYF,TRBJ2-7,TRBV6-6,16,once,TRBD2
TGTGCCTGGCGACTGGCGGGCGAGCAGTACTTC,CAWRLAGEQYF,TRBJ2-7,TRBV30,11,once,.
TGCGCCAGCAGCCTGGGGACAGACTACAATGAGCAGTTCTTC,CASSLGTDYNEQFF,TRBJ2-1,TRBV5-1,14,.,TRBD1
TGCGCCAGCAGCTTGGGGGGAAGTAATGACTATGGCTACACCTTC,CASSLGGSNDYGYTF,TRBJ1-2,TRBV5-1,15,medium-sized,.
TGTGCCAGCAGTGAATATCCGGCAGGGGGTGAAAAACTGTTTTTT,CASSEYPAGGEKLFF,TRBJ1-4,TRBV25-1,15,.,TRBD1
TGTGCCAGCAGCTTGCAGGGGGCGGGAACTGAAGCTTTCTTT,CASSLQGAGTEAFF,TRBJ1-1,TRBV5-4,14,.,TRBD1
TGCAGCGCGGGGACGCTGAACACTGAAGCTTTCTTT,CSAGTLNTEAFF,TRBJ1-1,TRBV29-1,12,.,.
TGTGCCAGCAGCTTAGGCGGATCGACATGGGGCTATGAGCAGTTCTTC,CASSLGGSTWGYEQFF,TRBJ2-1,TRBV5-4,16,.,.
TGTGCCAGCAGCCCCCCTAGCGGCTCTGGGGCCAACGTCCTGACTTTC,CASSPPSGSGANVLTF,TRBJ2-6,TRBV9,16,.,TRBD2
TGTGCCAGTACTGCGAGGGGAGGGGAGACCCAGTACTTC,CASTARGGETQYF,TRBJ2-5,TRBV19,13,.,TRBD2
TGTGCCAGCAGCCCCGGGACTACCAACCGGGGCTCCTACGAGCAGTACTTC,CASSPGTTNRGSYEQYF,TRBJ2-7,TRBV5-6,17,.,TRBD2
TGTGCCAGCAGTTACGGGAGCGGGGGCGAGCAGTACTTC,CASSYGSGGEQYF,TRBJ2-7,TRBV2,13,.,TRBD2
TGTGCCATCAGTGACGGCAGCTCTGGAAACACCATATATTTT,CAISDGSSGNTIYF,TRBJ1-3,TRBV10-3,14,few,.
TGCGCCAGCAGCTTGGCCGGGGGGTCAAACGACGAGCAGTACTTC,CASSLAGGSNDEQYF,TRBJ2-7,TRBV5-1,15,.,TRBD2
TGCGCCAGCAGCCCCGGGAGTAGCGATGAGCAGTTCTTC,CASSPGSSDEQFF,TRBJ2-1,TRBV5-1,13,few,.
TGTGCCAGCAGCCAGACTAGCGGGAGGGCCTACACCGGGGAGCTGTTTTTT,CASSQTSGRAYTGELFF,TRBJ2-2,TRBV5-4,17,.,TRBD2
TGTGCCAGCAGCTGGACTACCCCAAACACCGGGGAGCTGTTTTTT,CASSWTTPNTGELFF,TRBJ2-2,TRBV11-3,15,.,.
TGTGCCAGCAGTGGCACAGGGGGCCCTACTCCGTATGGCTACACCTTC,CASSGTGGPTPYGYTF,TRBJ1-2,TRBV25-1,16,.,TRBD1
TGTGCCAGCAGCCCGGGGGCGGGGACATTCCCCTACAATGAGCAGTTCTTC,CASSPGAGTFPYNEQFF,TRBJ2-1,TRBV11-3,17,.,.
TGTGCCTGGAGCTCCGGGACCTCTGGGGAAAAACTGTTTTTT,CAWSSGTSGEKLFF,TRBJ1-4,TRBV30,14,.,.
TGTGCCAGTAGTACGGGACTAGCATACGAGCAGTACTTC,CASSTGLAYEQYF,TRBJ2-7,TRBV19,13,.,TRBD2
TGTGCCAGCAGCGGGACAGCCGAGAATCAGCCCCAGCATTTT,CASSGTAENQPQHF,TRBJ1-5,TRBV9,14,.,.
TGCGCCAGCAGCTTGGGTTCGGGGGAGACCCAGTACTTC,CASSLGSGETQYF,TRBJ2-5,TRBV5-1,13,.,.
TGTGCCAGCTCAGGGGAGACAGATACGCAGTATTTT,CASSGETDTQYF,TRBJ2-3,TRBV18,12,.,.
TGTGCCAGCAGCATTACAGGGCGAACTGAAGCTTTCTTT,CASSITGRTEAFF,TRBJ1-1,TRBV6-1,13,.,.
TGTGCCAGCAGTTCCATGGGGGGGCTGTCACTCACAGATACGCAGTATTTT,CASSSMGGLSLTDTQYF,TRBJ2-3,TRBV28,17,.,.
TGTGCCAGCAGTTACGACACAGATACGCAGTATTTT,CASSYDTDTQYF,TRBJ2-3,TRBV6-6,12,few,.
TGTGCCAGCAGTCCTACGTGGGGGATGAACACTGAAGCTTTCTTT,CASSPTWGMNTEAFF,TRBJ1-1,TRBV28,15,.,.
TGTGCCAGCAGCAACAGATCGCGCGGCGGGGGGAGCACAGATACGCAGTATTTT,CASSNRSRGGGSTDTQYF,TRBJ2-3,TRBV21-1,18,.,.
TGTGCCAGCAGCCTAGAGCGGGAACCCACAGATACGCAGTATTTT,CASSLEREPTDTQYF,TRBJ2-3,TRBV11-2,15,.,TRBD2
TGTGCCAGCAGCCAGATAGACAGGGAACCGCTCCTTGGCTACACCTTC,CASSQIDREPLLGYTF,TRBJ1-2,TRBV7-9,16,few,TRBD1
TGTGCCTGGGCCCGTGGAGCGGGAGGGCCCGGGGAGCTGTTTTTT,CAWARGAGGPGELFF,TRBJ2-2,TRBV30,15,.,TRBD2
TGCGCCAGCAGCTCCCCTGACGGAACCTACGAGCAGTACTTC,CASSSPDGTYEQYF,TRBJ2-7,TRBV5-1,14,.,.
TGTGCCAGCAGTGACAGGCTTATCGTGCAGCCCCAGCATTTT,CASSDRLIVQPQHF,TRBJ1-5,TRBV6-1,14,few,.
TGTGCCAGCAGCTTGGATTCTAGCGGTTACAATGAGCAGTTCTTC,CASSLDSSGYNEQFF,TRBJ2-1,TRBV5-4,15,.,TRBD2
TGCGCCAGCAGCTTGGACGGATATAGCAATCAGCCCCAGCATTTT,CASSLDGYSNQPQHF,TRBJ1-5,TRBV5-1,15,.,.
TGTGCCAGCAGCAGGGGACTAGCGGGAGTCGGAACCGGGGAGCTGTTTTTT,CASSRGLAGVGTGELFF,TRBJ2-2,TRBV5-8,17,.,TRBD2
TGTGCCAGCAGTTCGACAGCAAACACCGGGGAGCTGTTTTTT,CASSSTANTGELFF,TRBJ2-2,TRBV28,14,once,.
TGTGCCAGCAGCTTGGCAGCCGGTTTCTCCTACGAGCAGTACTTC,CASSLAAGFSYEQYF,TRBJ2-7,TRBV7-3,15,.,.
TGTGCCATCAAGGCAGGGACTAATGAAAAACTGTTTTTT,CAIKAGTNEKLFF,TRBJ1-4,TRBV10-3,13,once,.
TGCGCCAGCAGCTTGGGATCTACTAGCGGGTACAATGAGCAGTTCTTC,CASSLGSTSGYNEQFF,TRBJ2-1,TRBV5-1,16,.,TRBD2
TGCGCCAGCAAGGCGGACCAAGAGACCCAGTACTTC,CASKADQETQYF,TRBJ2-5,TRBV5-1,12,.,.
TGTGCCAGCAGTTACTCGACGGCCAATGAGCAGTTCTTC,CASSYSTANEQFF,TRBJ2-1,TRBV6-5,13,.,.
TGTGCCAGCAGTTACTCAGAGGTTCGGCAGACCCAGTACTTC,CASSYSEVRQTQYF,TRBJ2-5,TRBV6-5,14,.,.
TGTGCCAGCAGCCTTCGTCGCTCTGGGGCCAACGTCCTGACTTTC,CASSLRRSGANVLTF,TRBJ2-6,TRBV5-6,15,.,.
TGTGCCAGCAGTGGGGCAGGGGGCGTCGGCTACACCTTC,CASSGAGGVGYTF,TRBJ1-2,TRBV6-1,13,.,TRBD1
TGTGCCAGCAACCGCCGAGGGGGAGAGACCCAGTACTTC,CASNRRGGETQYF,TRBJ2-5,TRBV9,13,.,.
TGTGCCAGCAGCCTGATCAAGGGCAATGAGCAGTTCTTC,CASSLIKGNEQFF,TRBJ2-1,TRBV2,13,.,.